These T cell receptor beta chains were read from a single sample in a study of blood T cells in healthy people across ages. Using its own MiXCR run on the 5' RACE reads, TCRdb lists one record per CDR3 protein. The sample includes 800,000 to 950,000 distinct CDR3 sequences, 25% to 35% of them seen just once. This same sample was also part of a study on T cells of mothers and their children.

Material for sequencing was blood. These receptors originate from a woman between 40 and 55 years old in good health. CDR3s include the opening cysteine and the closing phenylalanine or tryptophan. D genes are given only for firm matches. Clone sizes are given selectively: once, few, many, or a class where the clone is expanded.

size,J,V,D,DNA,CDR3
-,TRBJ2-3,TRBV12-3/TRBV12-4,TRBD2,TGTGCCAGCAGTTTCGCGGGGGGAGCAGATACGCAGTATTTT,CASSFAGGADTQYF
few,TRBJ2-1,TRBV7-9,TRBD2,TGTGCCAGCAGTTTCTCTAGCGGGGGATCAAATGAGCAGTTCTTC,CASSFSSGGSNEQFF
few,TRBJ1-2,TRBV7-2,TRBD1,TGTGCCAGCAGCGCGGAACAGGGGCCCTTCAGCGGCTACACCTTC,CASSAEQGPFSGYTF
few,TRBJ1-2,TRBV6-2/TRBV6-3,-,TGTGCCAGCACCTTACTCGCCCAGGGGAATGGCTACACCTTC,CASTLLAQGNGYTF
-,TRBJ2-6,TRBV7-2,TRBD2,TGTGCCAGCAGCGAGCGGGGGATCCTCCAAGGGGCCAACGTCCTGACTTTC,CASSERGILQGANVLTF
few,TRBJ2-1,TRBV7-2,-,TGTGCCAGCACCGGGGGGCGCAATGAGCAGTTCTTC,CASTGGRNEQFF
few,TRBJ2-7,TRBV28,TRBD1,TGTGCCAGCAGCGCAGGAGGGACAGGGAACGAGCAGTACTTC,CASSAGGTGNEQYF
-,TRBJ2-1,TRBV27,TRBD2,TGTGCCAGCAGTCCGTCCCCTAGCGGGAGTTTAGGGGAGCAGTTCTTC,CASSPSPSGSLGEQFF
many,TRBJ1-1,TRBV12-3/TRBV12-4,-,TGTGCCAGCAGTTTAGAGGGCGGAAGGGGCACTGAAGCTTTCTTT,CASSLEGGRGTEAFF
-,TRBJ2-5,TRBV7-7,TRBD2,TGTGCCAGCAGCCGGGGGGCGGGGGGACTGCAAGAGACCCAGTACTTC,CASSRGAGGLQETQYF
-,TRBJ2-3,TRBV6-1,TRBD1,TGTGCCAGCACCGGACAGGGGGCGTTAGATACGCAGTATTTT,CASTGQGALDTQYF
-,TRBJ1-5,TRBV7-8,TRBD1,TGTGCCAGCACCCTTACAGGGGGGGATCAGCCCCAGCATTTT,CASTLTGGDQPQHF
many,TRBJ1-2,TRBV24-1,-,TGTGCCACCAGTGACCGTGGGGGTAACTATGGCTACACCTTC,CATSDRGGNYGYTF
-,TRBJ2-3,TRBV28,-,TGTGTCAGCAGTTCTCGACCCAGGGGAAGCACAGATACGCAGTATTTT,CVSSSRPRGSTDTQYF
-,TRBJ1-6,TRBV28,-,TGTGCCAGCAGTTTAGGCAGGGGAGGGCGGAATTCACCCCTCCACTTT,CASSLGRGGRNSPLHF
few,TRBJ2-7,TRBV19,-,TGTGCCAGTAGTATCGGGACGGGGCTCTACGAGCAGTACTTC,CASSIGTGLYEQYF
many,TRBJ2-1,TRBV7-2,TRBD2,TGTGCCAGCAGCTTAGCGGGGCTAGCGGGGATGAATGAGCAGTTCTTC,CASSLAGLAGMNEQFF
-,TRBJ2-1,TRBV10-3,TRBD2,TGTGCCATCAGTGTAGACCTAGCGGGAGTAGCCTACAATGAGCAGTTCTTC,CAISVDLAGVAYNEQFF
few,TRBJ1-1,TRBV7-2,-,TGTGCCAGCAGCTTCGGGTATCAGGGTTTCTTT,CASSFGYQGFF
-,TRBJ2-5,TRBV18,-,TGTGCCGGCTCACCAGGGGAGACCCAGTACTTC,CAGSPGETQYF
few,TRBJ1-2,TRBV2,-,TGTGCCAGCAGCCTCGAGTGGGGCTACACCTTC,CASSLEWGYTF
-,TRBJ1-4,TRBV7-9,-,TGTGCCAGCGGGGTGGCAGGGAGCGAAAAACGGTTTTTT,CASGVAGSEKRFF
-,TRBJ2-5,TRBV12-3/TRBV12-4,-,TGTGCCAGCAGTTTGGGGAGGGGGAAAGAGACCCAGTACTTC,CASSLGRGKETQYF
few,TRBJ2-7,TRBV5-1,-,TGCGCCAGCAGCTTGAGGAGGGGGAGCCTTCCGAACGAGCAGTACTTC,CASSLRRGSLPNEQYF
few,TRBJ2-7,TRBV30,TRBD1,TGTGCCTGGGGGACAGGGTTCTCTCTCGAGCAGTACTTC,CAWGTGFSLEQYF
-,TRBJ2-5,TRBV7-6,-,TGTGCCAGCAGCTTAGGCCCGGGAGTCCAAGAGACCCAGTACTTC,CASSLGPGVQETQYF
few,TRBJ2-5,TRBV5-1,TRBD1,TGCGCCAGCCGCGGGACAGGGGGAGCAGAGACCCAGTACTTC,CASRGTGGAETQYF
-,TRBJ2-1,TRBV29-1,-,TGCAGCGTTGAAGCTGCCCCGGCAGGATGGAATGAGCAGTTCTTC,CSVEAAPAGWNEQFF
-,TRBJ1-5,TRBV20-1,-,TGCAGTGCTAGAGGAGGCGGGAGCAATCAGCCCCAGCATTTT,CSARGGGSNQPQHF
many,TRBJ2-7,TRBV28,TRBD1,TGTGCCAGCAGTTCCTCCGGGACAGCGATTTACGAGCAGTACTTC,CASSSSGTAIYEQYF
few,TRBJ2-1,TRBV7-6,TRBD2,TGTGCCAGCAGCTTAGGGTCGGGGGGGCATAGTGAGCAGTTCTTC,CASSLGSGGHSEQFF
few,TRBJ2-6,TRBV5-1,TRBD1,TGCGCCAGCAGCCCACAGGGGATAGGGGCCAACGTCCTGACTTTC,CASSPQGIGANVLTF
many,TRBJ2-5,TRBV29-1,-,TGCAGCGTTGGTGGCAGCATAGAGACCCAGTACTTC,CSVGGSIETQYF
few,TRBJ2-3,TRBV19,TRBD1,TGTGCCAGTAGTATTCCCCGGACAGGGGCAAATACGCAGTATTTT,CASSIPRTGANTQYF
-,TRBJ2-1,TRBV20-1,-,TGCAGTGCTAGAACTATCTACAATGAGCAGTTCTTC,CSARTIYNEQFF
-,TRBJ1-2,TRBV29-1,-,TGCGGCGTGATGGGGGACTCTACTAACTATGGCTACACCTTC,CGVMGDSTNYGYTF
few,TRBJ1-1,TRBV20-1,-,TGCAGTGCTCCACGGACACAGATCATGAACACTGAAGCTTTCTTT,CSAPRTQIMNTEAFF
-,TRBJ2-7,TRBV29-1,TRBD1,TGCAGCGTTGAAGCCTCCGGGACAGGGCGATACGAGCAGTACTTC,CSVEASGTGRYEQYF
-,TRBJ2-1,TRBV20-1,TRBD1,TGCAGTGCTAGAGATGGGGGGGGGACAGGGGGCAATGAGCAGTTCTTC,CSARDGGGTGGNEQFF
few,TRBJ1-2,TRBV20-1,-,TGCAGTGCTAACGTCCCCAGAGACTATGGCTACACCTTC,CSANVPRDYGYTF
-,TRBJ2-3,TRBV5-1,-,TGCGCCAGCAGCCTAGAAGGGGACCGGGATACGCAGTATTTT,CASSLEGDRDTQYF
few,TRBJ2-7,TRBV18,-,TGTGCCAGCTCACCACATAAGGGGCCGGGCGACGAGCAGTACTTC,CASSPHKGPGDEQYF
many,TRBJ2-6,TRBV7-3,-,TGTGCCAGCAGCTTACTAGCCAGGGGATCTGGGGCCAACGTCCTGACTTTC,CASSLLARGSGANVLTF
few,TRBJ2-5,TRBV20-1,-,TGCAGTGCTACGGTCGGGCGAGAGACCCAGTACTTC,CSATVGRETQYF
-,TRBJ1-2,TRBV14,-,TGTGCCAGCAGCCGGGGGCGAGCGCGTGGCTACACCTTC,CASSRGRARGYTF
-,TRBJ2-7,TRBV5-1,TRBD1,TGCGCCAGCAGCTTGGCACAGGGGGCTTTGGGGGAGCAGTACTTC,CASSLAQGALGEQYF
many,TRBJ2-7,TRBV12-3/TRBV12-4,TRBD1,TGTGCCAGCAATGACAGGGGACCCTCCTACGAGCAGTACTTC,CASNDRGPSYEQYF
-,TRBJ1-1,TRBV5-1,-,TGCGCCAGCAGCGGTCGAGGGTATACTGAAGCTTTCTTT,CASSGRGYTEAFF
-,TRBJ1-4,TRBV20-1,-,TGCAGTGTAGGGACGGTGGATGAAAAACTGTTTTTT,CSVGTVDEKLFF
few,TRBJ2-1,TRBV4-1,-,TGCGCCAGCAGCCCGACCCGGGGAAACAATGAGCAGTTCTTC,CASSPTRGNNEQFF
many,TRBJ2-1,TRBV4-1,TRBD1,TGCGCCAGCAGCCCTCGGGACAGGCGGACGGTAAGCCTGTTCTTC,CASSPRDRRTVSLFF
few,TRBJ1-1,TRBV29-1,-,TGCAGCGTTGTGGGGAACAGCTTGGGGACTGAAGCTTTCTTT,CSVVGNSLGTEAFF
-,TRBJ1-2,TRBV20-1,-,TGCAGTGCTAGAGCCCCTGGTGGATATGGCTACACCTTC,CSARAPGGYGYTF